The clone carrying this T cell receptor (beta chain) was seen just once. Trimming shortened V by 1 base and J by 0 bases, and 10 bases separated the two germline ends. The germline V gene encodes CDR1 MGHRA and CDR2 YSYEKL. This CDR3 has 16 amino acids. Sequencing used immunoSEQ multiplex PCR; TCRdb keeps in-frame clones, though not all of them. The table has some 68,000 clones, just under 97% seen once. These data originate in a study of technical replicates of blood from several donors. The V gene is TRBV4-1, the J gene TRBJ2-1, with no clear D. The source material was T cells isolated from PBMCs. This clonotype was obtained from a human donor in good health. For the CDR3, the DNA is TGCGCCAGCAGCCAAGTCTTCTTGAGCTCCTACAATGAGCAGTTCTTC. Its protein is CASSQVFLSSYNEQFF.